This entry features one T cell receptor (beta chain) sequence. The entry originates in a study of control samples from healthy donors and cancer patients. Germline lookup yields CDR1 LNHDA and CDR2 SQIVND (reference sequence). With 5 bases removed from V and 10 bases from J, the gap between germline ends came to 15 bases. This CDR3 has 14 residues. The assay was immunoSEQ multiplex PCR, and TCRdb's table has in-frame clones only and misses some. The sample carries some 120,000 clones, approximately 90% recorded once. The chain uses TRBV19 and TRBJ1-6; D is perhaps TRBD1 (5 bases). The receptor was isolated from a woman in her 70s in good health. The specimen was blood. CDR3 loop: CASSDGSPGSPLHF. CDR3 bases: TGTGCCAGTAGTGACGGCAGCCCAGGGTCACCCCTCCACTTT.